This is a list of T cell receptor beta chains from one sample in a study of prognosis after radiotherapy for stage I lung cancer. TCRdb recomputed calls from the multiplex PCR reads with MiXCR, one row per CDR3 protein. Seen here are around 31,000 distinct CDR3 sequences, 40% to 50% observed once, and the top ten hold approximately 16%. The sequenced sample was PBMCs, obtained before or after stereotactic body radiation therapy (not recorded which). These TCRs come from a donor at least 50 years old with non-small cell lung cancer. Both conserved end residues are part of each CDR3. The order of the fields is V gene, D gene, clone size, J gene, CDR3 protein, CDR3 DNA. The D gene is left open where the match is weak. The listing skips clone size in some rows; elsewhere it reads once, few, many or a size class.

>TRBV3-1|NA|NA|TRBJ1-1
CASSPQENTEAFF
TGTGCCAGCAGCCCACAGGAAAACACTGAAGCTTTCTTT
>TRBV7-9|NA|NA|TRBJ1-2
CASSPSLEGYTF
TGTGCCAGCAGCCCCTCGTTGGAAGGCTACACCTTC
>TRBV11-2|TRBD2|NA|TRBJ2-5
CASSAWEGGQETQYF
TGTGCCAGCAGCGCCTGGGAGGGCGGGCAAGAGACCCAGTACTTC
>TRBV5-1|NA|many|TRBJ1-6
CASSLEGPNSPLHF
TGCGCCAGCAGCTTGGAGGGACCGAATTCACCCCTCCACTTT
>TRBV30|NA|many|TRBJ2-7
CAWSFPGGGGYEQYF
TGTGCCTGGAGTTTCCCCGGAGGGGGCGGCTACGAGCAGTACTTC
>TRBV6-1|TRBD2|many|TRBJ2-7
CASCGTGGSSYEQYF
TGTGCCAGCTGTGGAACGGGAGGGAGCTCCTACGAGCAGTACTTC
>TRBV6-1|TRBD2|NA|TRBJ2-3
CASRPLGLAGTGTSTDTQYF
TGTGCCAGCAGGCCCTTGGGACTAGCGGGAACCGGAACTAGCACAGATACGCAGTATTTT
>TRBV3-1|TRBD1|many|TRBJ2-7
CASSHWDRTYEQYF
TGTGCCAGCAGCCATTGGGACAGGACTTACGAGCAGTACTTC
>TRBV10-3|NA|medium-sized|TRBJ2-1
CAAAGGDISGDEQFF
TGTGCCGCCGCTGGGGGAGACATTAGCGGCGATGAGCAGTTCTTC
>TRBV6-1|TRBD2|many|TRBJ2-1
CASSERERSYNEQFF
TGTGCCAGCAGTGAGCGGGAGCGATCCTACAATGAGCAGTTCTTC
>TRBV6-1|NA|NA|TRBJ2-1
CASRSGVYEQFF
TGTGCCAGCAGATCCGGGGTTTATGAGCAGTTCTTT
>TRBV5-1|TRBD1|medium-sized|TRBJ1-2
CASSLSGFDRGTYGYTF
TGCGCCAGCAGTCTCTCGGGGTTCGACAGGGGGACTTATGGCTACACCTTC
>TRBV19|NA|NA|TRBJ2-1
CASRYRVAYNEQFF
TGTGCCAGTAGGTACAGGGTAGCCTACAATGAGCAGTTCTTC
>TRBV24-1|TRBD1|NA|TRBJ2-3
CATSDTGQGNGDTQYF
TGTGCCACCAGTGACACTGGACAGGGAAATGGAGATACGCAGTATTTT
>TRBV20-1|NA|once|TRBJ2-1
CSASRGARSNNEQFF
TGCAGTGCTAGTCGGGGGGCGCGTTCAAATAATGAGCAGTTCTTC
>TRBV4-3|NA|medium-sized|TRBJ1-6
CASKIDLGKNSPLHF
TGCGCCAGCAAGATAGACCTGGGGAAGAATTCACCCCTCCACTTT
>TRBV5-1|NA|NA|TRBJ2-5
CASSPRISGDTQYF
TGCGCCAGCAGCCCCCGGATATCTGGGGATACCCAGTACTTC